This T cell receptor (beta chain) derives from a study of molecular identifiers for immune sequencing clone quantification. The table lists this clonotype with many counts. TCRdb reprocessed the PCR reads with MiXCR, giving one entry per CDR3 protein. The sample yields a few hundred thousand distinct CDR3 sequences, about 22% seen once. The TCR comes from a human donor in good health. Some libraries in this study had Jurkat cell RNA spiked in. The sample was naive CD8+ T cells from blood, with Jurkat cell RNA spiked in. The subset is: FACS-sorted CD8+CD4-CCR7+CD45RA+ naive T cells.

The CDR3 is CASSMEDRNTDTQYF. The CDR3, as DNA: TGTGCCAGTAGTATGGAGGACAGAAACACAGATACGCAGTATTTT. The chain carries TRBV19 and TRBJ2-3; weak D call: TRBD1 (6 bases). The V end was cut by 3 bases, the J end by 2 bases, with 12 bases between. Germline lookup yields CDR1 LNHDA and CDR2 SQIVND (reference sequence). The CDR3 has 15 residues.